These 17 T cell receptor beta chains came from one sample sequenced in a study of CXCR3-negative and CXCR3-positive naive CD8 T cells. Study results and caveats: TRB CDR3s of CXCR3-positive naive cells were more hydrophobic than those of CXCR3-negative naive cells.

These TCRs are of unknown antigen specificity. It was by 5' RACE with UMI labels that the TRB cDNA libraries were prepared. With the 5' RACE reads reprocessed, TCRdb shows one record per CDR3 protein and no DNA. The sample table includes approximately 89,000 distinct CDR3 sequences. The sequenced material came from naive CXCR3+ CD8+ T cells from blood. Subset noted: CD45RO-CCR7+CD27+CD95- naive CD8+ T cells expressing CXCR3 (TNR3+). The origin of the receptors is a human donor in good health. Some clones in this sample may be carry-over from other donors' samples.

CDR3 region: CASGLGQGRLYEQFF. This chain uses TRBV12-5 with TRBJ2-1; TCRdb lists TRBD1, though no DNA is available to test this call. The CDR3 consists of 15 residues. Germline CDR1 LGHNT, CDR2 FRNRAP.

The V call is TRBV7-8, the J call TRBJ2-2; there is no DNA to check the TCRdb D call of TRBD1. CDR3 length: 15 residues. The germline V gene has CDR1 SGHVS and CDR2 FQNEAQ. The CDR3 reads CASSFLPGGTGELFF. Full variable domain (outside the CDR3, taken from reference TRBV7-8 and TRBJ2-2): GAGVSQSPRYKVAKRGQDVALRCDPISGHVSLFWYQQALGQGPEFLTYFQNEAQLDKSGLPSDRFFAERPEGSVSTLKIQRTQQEDSAVYLCASSFLPGGTGELFFGEGSRLTVL.

The chain has TRBV11-2 and TRBJ2-1; TCRdb outputs TRBD1, but without DNA this stays unchecked. The germline CDR1 and CDR2 sequences are SGHAT and FQNNGV. The CDR3 runs 18 residues. Here the CDR3 reads CASSPLDGPISSYNEQFF.

V is TRBV29-1 and J is TRBJ1-1; the D call from TCRdb, TRBD1, cannot be confirmed without DNA. The CDR3 extends over 12 amino acids. Germline V lookup: CDR1 SQVTM, CDR2 ANQGSEA. CDR3 loop: CSVSKDSSEAFF.

The gene calls are TRBV14 and TRBJ1-4; TCRdb's D call, TRBD1, is unchecked because there is no DNA. The CDR3 loop spans 15 amino acids. CDR1 is SGHDN, CDR2 FVKESK, per germline. CDR3 sequence: CASSQEGRSNEKLFF.

The CDR3 sequence is CASSWTSGGYNEQFF. The chain has TRBV28 and TRBJ2-1; TCRdb names TRBD2, which stays unverified in the absence of DNA. Germline loops: CDR1 MDHEN, CDR2 SYDVKM. There are 15 residues in the CDR3.

The V and J genes are TRBV7-6 and TRBJ2-2. CDR3 length equals 12 residues. Looked up from germline, CDR1 is SGHVS and CDR2 is FNYEAQ. CDR3 region: CASSFIRGELFF. Combining the CDR3 with reference TRBV7-6 and TRBJ2-2 gives the whole variable domain GAGVSQSPRYKVTKRGQDVALRCDPISGHVSLYWYRQALGQGPEFLTYFNYEAQQDKSGLPNDRFSAERPEGSISTLTIQRTEQRDSAMYRCASSFIRGELFFGEGSRLTVL.

The J gene is TRBJ2-5, the V gene TRBV29-1; the D call of TRBD1 rests on TCRdb alone, since no DNA is present to check it. The CDR3 sequence is 15 residues long. Germline V CDR1 and CDR2: SQVTM, ANQGSEA. This chain's CDR3 is CSVEKGRGHQETQYF.

The gene calls are TRBV15 and TRBJ2-7; TCRdb indicates TRBD1, and absent DNA this call remains unverified. Germline CDR1 reads LNHNV; CDR2 reads YYDKDF (reference sequence). This CDR3 contains 14 residues. CDR3 amino acids: CATSRATGAGEQYF.

CDR3 loop: CASSQDGASAQETQYF. V usage is TRBV3-1 and J usage is TRBJ2-5; there is no DNA to check the TCRdb D call of TRBD2. The CDR3 runs to 16 residues. From germline, CDR1 is LGHDT and CDR2 YNNKEL (reference sequence).

The genes are TRBV28 and TRBJ2-7; TCRdb's D call, TRBD2, is unchecked because there is no DNA. The CDR3 is 14 residues long. Germline assignment: CDR1 MDHEN and CDR2 SYDVKM. This chain's CDR3 is CASSLSGSPYEQYF.

J is TRBJ2-7 and V is TRBV20-1; without DNA, the TCRdb call of TRBD2 cannot be checked. Germline V gene lookup returns CDR1 DFQATT and CDR2 SNEGSKA (reference sequence). CDR3 length: 15 amino acids. The CDR3 loop is CSARDLQGPSYEQYF.

The chain employs TRBV11-3 and TRBJ2-7; with no DNA, the TCRdb D assignment of TRBD1 cannot be verified. Germline values: CDR1 SGHNT, CDR2 YENEEA. This CDR3 contains 14 residues. The CDR3 spells CASSPPGRSHEQYF. The full variable domain, its missing parts supplied by reference TRBV11-3 and TRBJ2-7, is EAGVVQSPRYKIIEKKQPVAFWCNPISGHNTLYWYLQNLGQGPELLIRYENEEAVDDSQLPKDRFSAERLKGVDSTLKIQPAELGDSAVYLCASSPPGRSHEQYFGPGTRLTVT.

This chain's CDR3 is CASSWTGGDEQYF. J is TRBJ2-7 and V is TRBV5-1; no DNA is available, so the TRBD1 call from TCRdb remains unchecked. The CDR3 has 13 residues. From germline, CDR1 is SGHRS and CDR2 YFSETQ.

The V call is TRBV28, the J call TRBJ2-7; TCRdb gives TRBD1 as the D gene, but with no DNA this cannot be confirmed. The germline gives CDR1 MDHEN, CDR2 SYDVKM. The CDR3 spans 15 residues. CDR3: CASSPSPGMAYEQYF.

The chain is built from TRBV3-1 and TRBJ2-2; the TCRdb call, TRBD1, lacks DNA for checking. This CDR3 has 17 residues. Germline V lookup: CDR1 LGHDT, CDR2 YNNKEL (reference sequence). This chain's CDR3 is CASSHPPDRGLAGELFF.

The chain employs TRBV28 and TRBJ2-7; the TRBD2 assignment by TCRdb is unverifiable without DNA. CDR3 length: 14 residues. From germline, CDR1 is MDHEN and CDR2 SYDVKM. CDR3 protein: CASSPGSAGHEQYF.